The T cell receptor beta chain described here comes from a study of T cells in narcolepsy. The wider study: Patients with NT1 or NT2 and healthy control donors were enrolled. Study-wide points: Reportedly, autoreactive clonotypes were serially detected in patients' blood but not controls'. HCRT-specific and TRIB2-specific autoreactive clonotypes appeared among same-patient CSF and blood CD4+ clonotypes.

Worth noting for this clone: Its specificity is unknown.

TCRdb's table, derived via immunoSEQ multiplex PCR, lists solely in-frame clones and lacks some. In the table there are approximately 35,000 clones, roughly nine tenths of which are singletons. This CDR3 contains 14 residues. CDR1 is SGHNT, CDR2 YYREEE, per germline (reference sequence). V lost 2 bases to trimming and J lost 7 bases; unmatched junction nucleotides: 5. The sequenced sample was CD45RA- memory CD4+ T cells from PBMCs. The TCR was taken from a human donor with narcolepsy. V usage is TRBV5-4 and J usage is TRBJ2-3, with 9 bases identical to TRBD1. The CDR3 nucleotides are TGTGCCAGCAGCTTACCGGGACAGGGAAATACGCAGTATTTT. Translation: CASSLPGQGNTQYF. Together with reference TRBV5-4 and TRBJ2-3, the CDR3 gives the full variable domain: ETGVTQSPTHLIKTRGQQVTLRCSSQSGHNTVSWYQQALGQGPQFIFQYYREEENGRGNFPPRFSGLQFPNYSSELNVNALELDDSALYLCASSLPGQGNTQYFGPGTRLTVL.